These T cell receptor beta chains were read from a single sample in a study of cytomegalovirus exposure and HLA in healthy donors. Generated by immunoSEQ multiplex PCR, the TCRdb table keeps only in-frame clones and is missing some. The sample gives fewer than 300,000 clones, 88% of which show up once; approximately 0.95% is in the top ten. The material sequenced was PBMCs. The receptor set was obtained from a young woman in good health and CMV-seronegative. Each CDR3 is given with its conserved first and last residue. A D gene is named only where the DNA matches it firmly. Expanded clones get a size class; other rows say once, few or many, or leave the size out.

J: TRBJ1-4
V: TRBV5-8
D: TRBD1
size: -
CDR3: CASSLGGTAATNEKLFF
DNA: TGTGCCAGCAGCTTGGGCGGGACAGCTGCGACTAATGAAAAACTGTTTTTT

J: TRBJ1-2
V: TRBV7-8
D: -
size: -
CDR3: CASSLGPSYGYTF
DNA: TGTGCCAGCAGCTTAGGGCCATCCTATGGCTACACCTTC

J: TRBJ1-2
V: TRBV27
D: -
size: few
CDR3: CASSPDRNYGYTF
DNA: TGTGCCAGCAGTCCCGACAGAAACTATGGCTACACCTTC

J: TRBJ1-2
V: TRBV9
D: -
size: -
CDR3: CASSVGGDYGYTF
DNA: TGTGCCAGCAGCGTCGGAGGGGACTATGGCTACACCTTC

J: TRBJ2-7
V: TRBV2
D: -
size: -
CDR3: CASLTEAYEQYF
DNA: TGTGCCAGCCTGACAGAAGCCTACGAGCAGTACTTC

J: TRBJ1-5
V: TRBV27
D: TRBD1
size: -
CDR3: CAGPTGGSDQPQHF
DNA: TGTGCCGGACCGACAGGGGGCTCGGATCAGCCCCAGCATTTT

J: TRBJ2-3
V: TRBV9
D: -
size: -
CDR3: CASSASLRDTQYF
DNA: TGTGCCAGCAGCGCGAGCCTAAGAGATACGCAGTATTTT

J: TRBJ1-1
V: TRBV7-9
D: TRBD1
size: -
CDR3: CASSSLSGQGGKTEAFF
DNA: TGTGCCAGCAGCTCCTTATCTGGACAGGGAGGTAAGACTGAAGCTTTCTTT

J: TRBJ1-2
V: TRBV27
D: TRBD1
size: few
CDR3: CASWTGGHGYTF
DNA: TGTGCCAGCTGGACAGGGGGGCATGGCTACACCTTC

J: TRBJ1-2
V: TRBV28
D: -
size: -
CDR3: CASSITRNYGYTF
DNA: TGTGCCAGCAGTATCACAAGAAACTATGGCTACACCTTC

J: TRBJ2-7
V: TRBV27
D: -
size: -
CDR3: CASSTFGGRYEQYF
DNA: TGTGCCAGCAGTACCTTTGGGGGGAGATACGAGCAGTACTTC

J: TRBJ1-5
V: TRBV5-3
D: -
size: -
CDR3: CARSLAGLQPQHF
DNA: TGTGCCAGAAGCTTGGCAGGTTTGCAGCCCCAGCATTTT

J: TRBJ2-1
V: TRBV27
D: TRBD1
size: -
CDR3: CASSLLLFEGTGMYNEQFF
DNA: TGTGCCAGCAGTCTCCTTCTATTCGAAGGGACAGGGATGTACAATGAGCAGTTCTTC

J: TRBJ2-1
V: TRBV5-1
D: TRBD2
size: -
CDR3: CASSGTSDNEQFF
DNA: TGCGCCAGCTCCGGGACTAGCGACAATGAGCAGTTCTTC

J: TRBJ2-7
V: TRBV5-4
D: -
size: -
CDR3: CASSPNPGYYEQYF
DNA: TGTGCCAGCAGCCCAAATCCCGGGTACTACGAGCAGTACTTC

J: TRBJ2-7
V: TRBV18
D: -
size: -
CDR3: CASSPPYSYEQYF
DNA: TGTGCCAGCTCACCACCCTACAGCTACGAGCAGTACTTC

J: TRBJ1-1
V: TRBV6-1
D: -
size: -
CDR3: CASSEEDRFFTEAFF
DNA: TGTGCCAGCAGTGAAGAAGACAGGTTCTTCACTGAAGCTTTCTTT

J: TRBJ1-6
V: TRBV9
D: -
size: -
CDR3: CASSVAPRPDYNSPLHF
DNA: TGTGCCAGCAGCGTAGCTCCCAGGCCTGACTATAATTCACCCCTCCACTTT

J: TRBJ2-7
V: TRBV5-4
D: TRBD2
size: -
CDR3: CASSLNPSGAYEQYF
DNA: TGTGCCAGCAGCTTGAATCCTAGCGGGGCCTACGAGCAGTACTTC

J: TRBJ2-5
V: TRBV5-1
D: TRBD2
size: -
CDR3: CASSLGLAGEETQYF
DNA: TGCGCCAGCAGCTTGGGACTAGCGGGCGAAGAGACCCAGTACTTC

J: TRBJ1-2
V: TRBV6-6
D: TRBD1
size: -
CDR3: CASSYGQGVTGYTF
DNA: TGTGCCAGCAGTTACGGACAGGGGGTAACTGGCTACACCTTC

J: TRBJ2-7
V: TRBV19
D: TRBD1
size: -
CDR3: CASSAGTGPSYEQYF
DNA: TGTGCCAGTAGTGCGGGGACAGGGCCCAGCTACGAGCAGTACTTC

J: TRBJ1-1
V: TRBV2
D: -
size: once
CDR3: CASSEWRGRDTEAFF
DNA: TGTGCCAGCAGTGAATGGAGGGGGAGGGACACTGAAGCTTTCTTT

J: TRBJ2-3
V: TRBV5-4
D: TRBD2
size: once
CDR3: CASSRASGSGSTDTQYF
DNA: TGTGCCAGCAGCCGGGCGAGCGGGAGCGGGAGCACAGATACGCAGTATTTT

J: TRBJ1-1
V: TRBV5-1
D: TRBD1
size: -
CDR3: CASSLLQGDRTEAFF
DNA: TGCGCCAGCAGCTTGCTACAGGGGGACCGGACCGAAGCTTTCTTT

J: TRBJ2-7
V: TRBV27
D: -
size: once
CDR3: CASSFGQPSYYEQYF
DNA: TGTGCCAGCAGTTTTGGACAGCCCAGTTACTACGAGCAGTACTTC

J: TRBJ2-7
V: TRBV25-1
D: -
size: few
CDR3: CASSEYDRRHEQYF
DNA: TGTGCCAGCAGTGAATACGACAGGCGGCACGAGCAGTACTTC

J: TRBJ1-4
V: TRBV25-1
D: -
size: few
CDR3: CASRARTDFNEKLFF
DNA: TGTGCCAGCAGGGCCCGGACAGATTTTAATGAAAAACTGTTTTTT

J: TRBJ2-7
V: TRBV9
D: TRBD2
size: -
CDR3: CASSPGLAGGPYEQYF
DNA: TGTGCCAGCAGCCCCGGACTAGCGGGAGGGCCGTACGAGCAGTACTTC

J: TRBJ2-3
V: TRBV7-9
D: -
size: -
CDR3: CASSSPLRSTDTQYF
DNA: TGTGCCAGCAGCTCTCCCTTGCGGAGCACAGATACGCAGTATTTT

J: TRBJ2-7
V: TRBV10-3
D: -
size: -
CDR3: CAISEKGLPYEQYF
DNA: TGTGCCATCAGTGAAAAAGGACTTCCCTACGAGCAGTACTTC

J: TRBJ2-3
V: TRBV30
D: TRBD2
size: -
CDR3: CAWSGWGAGGPGDTQYF
DNA: TGTGCCTGGAGTGGTTGGGGGGCGGGAGGGCCGGGGGATACGCAGTATTTT

J: TRBJ1-2
V: TRBV20-1
D: -
size: -
CDR3: CSASWAGGYTF
DNA: TGCAGTGCTAGTTGGGCAGGAGGCTACACCTTC

J: TRBJ2-7
V: TRBV29-1
D: -
size: -
CDR3: CSVGRSGRSHEQYF
DNA: TGCAGCGTGGGGAGGAGTGGGAGAAGCCACGAGCAGTACTTC

J: TRBJ1-6
V: TRBV28
D: -
size: few
CDR3: CASSLLSRLQYSPLHF
DNA: TGTGCCAGCAGTTTACTTTCGCGGCTCCAGTATTCACCCCTCCACTTT

J: TRBJ1-5
V: TRBV27
D: -
size: once
CDR3: CASSLLQGNQPQHF
DNA: TGTGCCAGCAGTTTACTACAGGGCAATCAGCCCCAGCATTTT

J: TRBJ2-7
V: TRBV4-1
D: TRBD2
size: -
CDR3: CASSLIAGDSYEQYF
DNA: TGCGCCAGCAGCCTAATAGCGGGGGACTCCTACGAGCAGTACTTC

J: TRBJ2-3
V: TRBV6-5
D: -
size: -
CDR3: CASSPQVEDTQYF
DNA: TGTGCCAGCAGCCCGCAGGTGGAAGATACGCAGTATTTT

J: TRBJ2-2
V: TRBV5-4
D: -
size: few
CDR3: CANRDYTGELFF
DNA: TGTGCAAACAGGGATTACACCGGGGAGCTGTTTTTT

J: TRBJ2-2
V: TRBV7-6
D: TRBD1
size: few
CDR3: CASRSGTENTGELFF
DNA: TGTGCCAGCAGATCCGGGACAGAAAACACCGGGGAGCTGTTTTTT

J: TRBJ1-6
V: TRBV28
D: -
size: -
CDR3: CASSLRVVWDSPLHF
DNA: TGTGCCAGCAGTTTACGGGTGGTATGGGATTCACCCCTCCACTTT

J: TRBJ2-3
V: TRBV2
D: -
size: -
CDR3: CASRAAGIDTQYF
DNA: TGTGCCAGCAGGGCGGCGGGGATAGATACGCAGTATTTT

J: TRBJ1-1
V: TRBV18
D: -
size: -
CDR3: CASSPSAGGNTEAFF
DNA: TGTGCCAGCTCACCATCGGCGGGAGGGAACACTGAAGCTTTCTTT

J: TRBJ2-1
V: TRBV5-1
D: TRBD2
size: -
CDR3: CASSFRAGGNEQFF
DNA: TGCGCCAGCAGCTTTCGGGCGGGGGGGAATGAGCAGTTCTTC

J: TRBJ2-1
V: TRBV25-1
D: TRBD2
size: -
CDR3: CASSLGGGLGGRGEQFF
DNA: TGTGCCAGCAGTTTGGGGGGGGGACTAGGAGGTCGGGGTGAGCAGTTCTTC